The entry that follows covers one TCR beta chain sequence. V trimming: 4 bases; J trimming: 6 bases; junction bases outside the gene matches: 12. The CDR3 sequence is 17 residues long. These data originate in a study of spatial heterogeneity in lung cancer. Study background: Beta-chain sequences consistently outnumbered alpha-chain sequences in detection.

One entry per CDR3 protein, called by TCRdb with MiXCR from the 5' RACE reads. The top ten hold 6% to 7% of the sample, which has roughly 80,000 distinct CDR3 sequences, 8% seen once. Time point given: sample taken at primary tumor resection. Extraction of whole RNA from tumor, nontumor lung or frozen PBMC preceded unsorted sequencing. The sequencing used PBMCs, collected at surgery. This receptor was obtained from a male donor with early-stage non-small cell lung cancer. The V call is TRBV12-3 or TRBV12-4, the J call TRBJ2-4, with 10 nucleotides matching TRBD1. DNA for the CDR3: TGTGCCAGCAGTTCTAGACAGGGGGCGAAGATGGGAAACATTCAGTACTTC. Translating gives CASSSRQGAKMGNIQYF.